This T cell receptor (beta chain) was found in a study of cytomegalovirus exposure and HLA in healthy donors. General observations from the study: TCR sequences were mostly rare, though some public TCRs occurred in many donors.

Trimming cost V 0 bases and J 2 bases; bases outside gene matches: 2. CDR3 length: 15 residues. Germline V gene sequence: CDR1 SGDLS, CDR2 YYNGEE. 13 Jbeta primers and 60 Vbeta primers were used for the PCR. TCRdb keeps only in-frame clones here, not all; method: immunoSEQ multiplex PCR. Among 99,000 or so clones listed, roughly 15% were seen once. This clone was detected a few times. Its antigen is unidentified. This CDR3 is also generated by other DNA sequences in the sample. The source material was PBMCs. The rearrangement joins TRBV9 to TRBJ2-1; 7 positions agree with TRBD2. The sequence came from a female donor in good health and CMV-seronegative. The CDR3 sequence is CASSVGLAPYNEQFF. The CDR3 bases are TGTGCCAGCAGCGTAGGACTAGCTCCCTACAATGAGCAGTTCTTC.